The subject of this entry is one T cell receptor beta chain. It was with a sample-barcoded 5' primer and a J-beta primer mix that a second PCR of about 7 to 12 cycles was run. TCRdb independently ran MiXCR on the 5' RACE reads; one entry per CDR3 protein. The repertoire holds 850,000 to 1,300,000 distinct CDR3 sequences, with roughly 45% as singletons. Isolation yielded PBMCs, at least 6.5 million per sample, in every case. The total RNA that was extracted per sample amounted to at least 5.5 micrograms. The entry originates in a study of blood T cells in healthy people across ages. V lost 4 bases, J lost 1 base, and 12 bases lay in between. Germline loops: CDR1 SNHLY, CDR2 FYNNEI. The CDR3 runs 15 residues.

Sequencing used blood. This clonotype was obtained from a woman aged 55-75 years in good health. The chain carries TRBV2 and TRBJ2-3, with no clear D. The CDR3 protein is CASSAVRIGTDTQYF. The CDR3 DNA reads TGTGCCAGCAGTGCCGTACGGATTGGCACAGATACGCAGTATTTT.